The sequence of this T cell receptor (beta chain) was determined in a study of metastatic and nonmetastatic thyroid tumors. Study details: Comparative analysis of repertoires was undertaken across blood and tumor or nodule tissue obtained from malignant and benign thyroid patients.

Every patient underwent thyroid surgery untreated. The CDR3 consists of 16 residues. V gave up 5 bases and J gave up 8 bases; unmatched junction bases: 11. Germline CDR1 SGHAT, CDR2 FQNNGV. Methods used by the authors: A papillary thyroid cancer distant-metastasis classifier was built from CDR3 differences across clinicopathological groups. From the PCR reads, TCRdb re-called clones with MiXCR. The V and J calls, along with clone size, are taken from TCRdb and not from the paper's own processing. The sample contains tens of thousands of clones, less than 30% of which appear only once. As concerns this clone: Its antigen is currently unknown.

Study observations and caveats: Relative to benign nodules, malignant thyroid tumors were reportedly characterized by significantly elevated TCR beta diversity in blood and tumor.

The chain carries TRBV11-2 and TRBJ2-1, with 11 bases identical to TRBD2. Specimen: blood. The receptor's source is a female donor with papillary thyroid cancer or a benign thyroid nodule (not recorded which). Some clones in this sample may be carry-over from other donors' samples. For the CDR3, the DNA is TGTGCCAGCAGCCCACCTGGACTAGCGGGCCTTGATGAGCAGTTCTTC. Translation: CASSPPGLAGLDEQFF.